These 29 T cell receptor beta chains were sequenced from one sample in a study of T cells in Graves' hyperthyroidism and ophthalmopathy. Researchers amplified the TCR beta CDR3 regions from RNA transcripts. First-round RT-PCR with HTBI primers amplified the TCR CDR3 region. Using its own MiXCR run on the multiplex PCR reads, TCRdb lists one record per CDR3 protein. The repertoire holds hundreds of thousands of distinct CDR3 sequences, with roughly 40% as singletons. Source material: blood. These receptors were obtained from a man aged 18 to 30 with Graves' hyperthyroidism.

V and J are TRBV4-1 and TRBJ2-7; TRBD1 aligns across 8 bases. The CDR3 is 15 residues long. The V and J ends lost 3 bases and 3 bases, in that order; junction bases with no gene match: 7. CDR1 is MGHRA and CDR2 is YSYEKL in the germline V gene. The DNA of the CDR3 is TGCGCCAGCAGCCAGTATGGACAGGGACACTACGAGCAGTACTTC. Amino acids: CASSQYGQGHYEQYF.

In its sample, this clonotype was seen once. The chain recombines TRBV28 with TRBJ2-5; D remains ambiguous. The V end lost 4 bases, the J end lost 1 base, and 19 bases lay between the germline ends. Germline CDR1 and CDR2: MDHEN and SYDVKM. The CDR3 has 17 amino acids. CDR3 nucleotides: TGTGCCAGCAGTTCGACGGCTTATACCTACGGCCAAGAGACCCAGTACTTC. Protein product: CASSSTAYTYGQETQYF. Drawing the rest from reference TRBV28 and TRBJ2-5, the complete variable domain is DVKVTQSSRYLVKRTGEKVFLECVQDMDHENMFWYRQDPGLGLRLIYFSYDVKMKEKGDIPEGYSVSREKKERFSLILESASTNQTSMYLCASSSTAYTYGQETQYFGPGTRLLVL.

The gene calls are TRBV7-3 and TRBJ2-7, with D perhaps matching TRBD1 or TRBD2 (5 bases each). The length of the CDR3 is 14 residues. V dropped 5 bases and J dropped 7 bases, with 18 bases sitting between them. Germline V lookup: CDR1 SGHTA, CDR2 FQGTGA. The CDR3 bases are TGTGCCAGCAGCCTGGGACCAGCGTTCGGGGAGCAGTACTTC. The encoded protein is CASSLGPAFGEQYF.

This clonotype occurred many times. The chain has TRBV6-5 and TRBJ1-5; 8 bases map to TRBD1. Unmatched junction bases numbered 6, after V lost 5 bases and J lost 0 bases. Germline V gene lookup returns CDR1 MNHEY and CDR2 SVGAGI. The length of the CDR3 is 16 residues. This chain's CDR3 is CASSRGTGDSNQPQHF. For the CDR3, the DNA is TGTGCCAGCAGTCGGGGGACAGGCGATAGCAATCAGCCCCAGCATTTT.

Comment on this clonotype: At one boundary the junction diverges from the germline segment, which might be a read error. J is TRBJ2-7 and V is TRBV7-4; tentatively, D is TRBD1 or TRBD2 (5 bases each). Germline V gene data show CDR1 as SGHVT and CDR2 as SQSDAQ. CDR3 length: 12 residues. This CDR3 is CASSQKWDVRHF. CDR3 nucleotide sequence: TGTGCCAGCAGCCAAAAGTGGGACGTTCGGCACTTC. The full variable domain, completed using reference TRBV7-4 and TRBJ2-7, is GAGVSQSPRYKVAKRGRDVALRCDSISGHVTLYWYRQTLGQGSEVLTYSQSDAQRDKSGRPSGRFSAERPERSVSTLKIQRTEQGDSAVYLCASSQKWDVRHFGPGTRLTVT.

This clonotype was recorded at least ten times. The chain couples TRBV29-1 to TRBJ1-1; 8 bases align to TRBD1. CDR3 length: 12 amino acids. Trimming took 5 bases from V and 6 from J; bases not matched to a gene: 5. CDR1 SQVTM and CDR2 ANQGSEA come from the germline V gene. CDR3 coding DNA: TGCAGCGTTCCGACAGGGGAGGCTGAAGCTTTCTTT. It yields the protein CSVPTGEAEAFF.

This rearrangement joins TRBV25-1 to TRBJ1-6; 8 bases match TRBD1. The CDR3 extends over 17 amino acids. The germline gives CDR1 MGHDK, CDR2 SYGVNS. Losses at the gene ends were 4 bases for V and 10 bases for J; bases not matched to a gene: 15. In nucleotides, the CDR3 is TGTGCCAGCAGTGCTAGAGATGCTCTCACAGGGGGATCACCCCTCCACTTT. Protein product: CASSARDALTGGSPLHF.

As concerns this clonotype: A read error may account for a junction end that differs from germline. The chain is built from TRBV10-3 and TRBJ1-2; no firm D call. This CDR3 is 13 amino acids long. Looked up from germline, CDR1 is ENHRY and CDR2 is SYGVKD. In nucleotides, the CDR3 is TGTGCCAGCAGTGAGGGAAGGGTATATGGCTACACCTTC. Protein: CASSEGRVYGYTF.

This rearrangement joins TRBV2 to TRBJ1-4; TRBD1 matches 7 bases. The CDR3 totals 16 residues. CDR1 is SNHLY, CDR2 FYNNEI, per germline. Trimming took 4 bases from V and 0 from J; bases not matched to a gene: 5. The CDR3 bases are TGTGCCAGCAGTGTCGGACAGGACCCAACTAATGAAAAACTGTTTTTT. It specifies CASSVGQDPTNEKLFF. The full variable domain, its missing parts supplied by reference TRBV2 and TRBJ1-4, is EPEVTQTPSHQVTQMGQEVILRCVPISNHLYFYWYRQILGQKVEFLVSFYNNEISEKSEIFDDQFSVERPDGSNFTLKIRSTKLEDSAMYFCASSVGQDPTNEKLFFGSGTQLSVL.

In the case of this clonotype: The CDR3 end shows no conserved phenylalanine or tryptophan, and so a read error is likely. The chain combines TRBV5-4 with TRBJ1-1; possibly TRBD1 for D (5 bases). This CDR3 has 14 amino acids. Trimming took 1 base from V and 4 from J, leaving 11 bases between them. Germline V gives CDR1 SGHNT, CDR2 YYREEE (reference sequence). For the CDR3, the DNA is TGTGCCAGCAGCTTGTGGGGGTCGGGCACTGAAGCTTTCTCT. As protein: CASSLWGSGTEAFS.

This clonotype appeared a few times. The J gene is TRBJ1-1, the V gene TRBV5-1, with 9 nucleotides matching TRBD1. V was clipped by 4 bases and J by 8 bases; unmatched bases: 12. The CDR3 spans 15 residues. Germline-derived CDR1 and CDR2 are SGHRS and YFSETQ. The CDR3 DNA reads TGCGCCAGCAGCCCGGCACCCGGGACAGGGACCGAAGCTTTCTTT. It codes for CASSPAPGTGTEAFF.

Comments on this clonotype: Mismatch with germline at one junction end may stem from a read error. This chain links TRBV10-3 with TRBJ2-7, with 8 nucleotides matching TRBD2. The CDR3 extends over 18 amino acids. Germline V gene sequence: CDR1 ENHRY, CDR2 SYGVKD. CDR3 region: CASSFHPSGGYSSYEQYF. The CDR3 DNA reads TGTGCCAGCAGTTTCCACCCCTCGGGAGGGTATAGTTCCTACGAGCAGTACTTC.

This chain uses TRBV20-1 with TRBJ1-2, with D hard to call. Germline V lookup: CDR1 DFQATT, CDR2 SNEGSKA (reference sequence). V lost 3 bases to trimming and J lost 8 bases, with 10 bases between them. This CDR3 is built from 11 residues. The CDR3 loop reads CSASGREGYTF. The CDR3 DNA reads as TGCAGTGCTAGTGGGCGGGAGGGCTACACCTTC.

This clonotype was seen at least ten times. The chain recombines TRBV7-8 with TRBJ2-6, with TRBD1 as a possible D gene (5 bases). The CDR3 length is 18 residues. With 1 base removed from V and 0 bases from J, the gap between germline ends came to 13 bases. The V gene's germline CDR1 is SGHVS and CDR2 FQNEAQ. The CDR3 coding sequence is TGTGCCAGCAGCTTAGTTCTTAGGGGAAGCTCTGGGGCCAACGTCCTGACTTTC. Protein product: CASSLVLRGSSGANVLTF.

The chain has TRBV19 and TRBJ2-6; a possible D gene is TRBD2 (6 bases). The germline V and J ends were trimmed by 5 bases and 2 bases, with 13 bases remaining between them. This CDR3 region has 16 residues. Germline values: CDR1 LNHDA, CDR2 SQIVND (reference sequence). The CDR3 here is CASSFLGLTGANVLTF. The DNA of the CDR3 is TGTGCCAGTAGTTTTTTGGGACTGACTGGGGCCAACGTCCTGACTTTC. The full variable domain, rest sourced from reference TRBV19 and TRBJ2-6, is DGGITQSPKYLFRKEGQNVTLSCEQNLNHDAMYWYRQDPGQGLRLIYYSQIVNDFQKGDIAEGYSVSREKKESFPLTVTSAQKNPTAFYLCASSFLGLTGANVLTFGAGSRLTVL.

V and J are TRBV29-1 and TRBJ2-2, with 11 bases fitting TRBD2. Germline CDR1 and CDR2: SQVTM and ANQGSEA. This CDR3 spans 16 amino acids. The V segment lost 4 bases and the J segment 8 bases; nucleotides outside the gene matches: 12. The CDR3 region has the DNA TGCAGCGTTGTAGTAGCGGGAGGGCCCCTTTATGGGGAGCTGTTTTTT. It is translated as CSVVVAGGPLYGELFF.

This clonotype was observed many times. The rearrangement uses TRBV20-1 and TRBJ1-5; D not certain. CDR3 length: 13 amino acids. V lost 6 bases and J lost 5, with 14 bases in between. Germline V CDR1 and CDR2: DFQATT, SNEGSKA (reference sequence). The chain's CDR3 is CSARVIGDQPQHF. CDR3 coding DNA: TGCAGTGCGAGGGTAATTGGCGATCAGCCCCAGCATTTT.

V is TRBV5-1 and J is TRBJ2-7; D is uncertain. Germline V gene data show CDR1 as SGHRS and CDR2 as YFSETQ. V was clipped by 0 bases and J by 0 bases, with 7 bases between them. The CDR3 totals 14 residues. The CDR3 protein is CASSLVSDSYEQYF. The DNA of the CDR3 is TGCGCCAGCAGCTTGGTCTCTGACTCCTACGAGCAGTACTTC.

On this clonotype: Possible read error: a much larger clone is one base away. V is TRBV29-1 and J is TRBJ2-7; D might be TRBD2 (6 bases). From germline, CDR1 is SQVTM and CDR2 ANQGSEA. This CDR3 is built from 12 residues. V dropped 7 bases and J dropped 3 bases, with 13 bases sitting between them. CDR3 bases: TGCAGCGCCTGGGACTTCCTCTACGAGCAGTACTTC. This encodes CSAWDFLYEQYF.

This clonotype was recorded a few times. The rearrangement joins TRBV20-1 to TRBJ2-7; TRBD1 is a possible D gene (6 bases). This CDR3 contains 15 residues. CDR1 is DFQATT and CDR2 is SNEGSKA in the germline V gene (reference sequence). Trimming shortened V by 3 bases and J by 2 bases, and 17 bases separated the two germline ends. CDR3 residues: CSASLGDTRTYEQYF. CDR3 DNA: TGCAGTGCTAGTCTAGGGGACACTCGAACCTACGAGCAGTACTTC.

The gene calls are TRBV10-3 and TRBJ2-2; TRBD1 aligns across 7 bases. Germline V gives CDR1 ENHRY, CDR2 SYGVKD. Losses at the gene ends were 10 bases for V and 3 bases for J; bases not matched to a gene: 8. The CDR3 is 14 amino acids. CDR3 nucleotide sequence: TGTGCCAGCGTGAAACAGGGGTACACCGGGGAGCTGTTTTTT. Its translation: CASVKQGYTGELFF.

This sequence joins TRBV7-6 and TRBJ2-7; D might be TRBD2 (6 bases). V lost 6 bases and J lost 5, with 23 bases in between. The CDR3 spans 16 residues. The germline gives CDR1 SGHVS, CDR2 FNYEAQ. The CDR3 DNA sequence: TGTGCCAGCAGTGTCAAGTGGGGCGGGACCTACGACGAGCAGTACTTC. Translated, it gives CASSVKWGGTYDEQYF.

The gene calls are TRBV7-3 and TRBJ2-7; tentative D call: TRBD1 (6 bases). The CDR3 has 13 residues. CDR1 SGHTA and CDR2 FQGTGA come from the germline V gene. Trimming took off 5 bases at V and 6 bases at J, with 14 bases between the two ends. CDR3 nucleotides: TGTGCCAGCAGCCTGTCACAGGGTAGCGAGCAGTACTTC. Translating gives CASSLSQGSEQYF.

The J gene is TRBJ1-2, the V gene TRBV7-9; 7 bases are a match to TRBD1. The CDR3 has 13 amino acids. Germline-derived CDR1 and CDR2 are SEHNR and FQNEAQ (reference sequence). The V segment lost 7 bases and the J segment 4 bases; nucleotides outside the gene matches: 6. CDR3 nucleotide sequence: TGTGCCAGCACCGAGACAGGGACCTATGGCTACACCTTC. Amino acids: CASTETGTYGYTF. Full variable domain (outside the CDR3, taken from reference TRBV7-9 and TRBJ1-2): DTGVSQNPRHKITKRGQNVTFRCDPISEHNRLYWYRQTLGQGPEFLTYFQNEAQLEKSRLLSDRFSAERPKGSFSTLEIQRTEQGDSAMYLCASTETGTYGYTFGSGTRLTVV.

This clonotype showed up just a few times. The chain couples TRBV6-5 to TRBJ1-1; unclear D gene. The CDR3 totals 14 residues. V was shortened by 0 bases and J by 0 bases, with 5 bases between the two germline ends. The germline gives CDR1 MNHEY, CDR2 SVGAGI. This CDR3 reads CASSYSPMNTEAFF. DNA of the CDR3: TGTGCCAGCAGTTACTCGCCCATGAACACTGAAGCTTTCTTT.

This clonotype occurred a few times. V usage is TRBV29-1 and J usage is TRBJ2-7; TRBD1 might be the D (5 bases). V was clipped by 5 bases and J by 3 bases, with 11 bases between them. Germline CDR1 reads SQVTM; CDR2 reads ANQGSEA. This CDR3 comprises 12 residues. The CDR3 region is CSVPGQGYEQYF. In DNA, the CDR3 is TGCAGCGTTCCGGGCCAGGGCTACGAGCAGTACTTC.

J is TRBJ1-5 and V is TRBV10-3, with a weak D call TRBD1 (6 bases). V lost 1 base, J lost 7 bases, and 11 bases lay in between. CDR1 is ENHRY and CDR2 is SYGVKD in the germline V gene. CDR3 length equals 14 residues. In nucleotides, the CDR3 is TGTGCCATCAGTGAGTTTAACAGGGACCAGCCCCAGCATTTT. Amino acids: CAISEFNRDQPQHF.

This rearrangement joins TRBV11-1 to TRBJ2-7; 8 bases are shared with TRBD1. Germline V CDR1 and CDR2: SGHAT, FQDESV (reference sequence). CDR3 length: 13 residues. The ends lost 5 bases at V and 5 bases at J; junction bases unmatched: 5. CDR3 loop: CASSPRQGNEQYF. In nucleotides, the CDR3 is TGTGCCAGCAGCCCCCGACAGGGGAACGAGCAGTACTTC.

This clonotype was counted a few times. This chain connects TRBV14 to TRBJ1-1, with 7 bases matching TRBD1. This CDR3 is 17 amino acids long. In germline, CDR1 is SGHDN, CDR2 FVKESK. V lost 1 base, J lost 3 bases, and 11 bases stayed unmatched. For the CDR3, the DNA is TGTGCCAGCAGCCAAGGGGTGGGACGGGACAGATACACTGAAGCTTTCTTT. It yields the protein CASSQGVGRDRYTEAFF.